A selection of T cell receptor beta chains follows, all from one sample in a study of human T cells and chemical hapten exposure. TCRdb re-called the reads through MiXCR, storing one row per CDR3 protein. The sample has about 120,000 distinct CDR3 sequences, 8.5% seen once. The sample taken for sequencing was whole blood. The source of these receptors is a human donor in good health. Some clones in this sample may be carry-over from other donors' samples. Both conserved end residues are part of each CDR3. The order of the fields is clone size, J gene, D gene, CDR3 length, V gene, CDR3 DNA, CDR3 protein. The D gene is left open where the match is weak. Not all rows give a size; the values are once, few, many and, for expanded clones, a class.

abundance: -
j_gene: TRBJ2-1
d_gene: TRBD1
len: 15
v_gene: TRBV5-4
CDR3nt: TGTGCCAGCAGTTACCCGGGACAGACTGACAATGAGCAGTTCTTC
CDR3aa: CASSYPGQTDNEQFF

abundance: -
j_gene: TRBJ2-7
d_gene: TRBD1
len: 15
v_gene: TRBV19
CDR3nt: TGTGCCAGTAGCAAACGGGACAGGGGCTCCTACGAGCAGTACTTC
CDR3aa: CASSKRDRGSYEQYF

abundance: many
j_gene: TRBJ2-7
d_gene: -
len: 14
v_gene: TRBV3-1
CDR3nt: TGTGCCAGCAGCCAAGATGAAGGGGACTACGAGCAGTACTTC
CDR3aa: CASSQDEGDYEQYF

abundance: few
j_gene: TRBJ2-3
d_gene: -
len: 15
v_gene: TRBV12-3/TRBV12-4
CDR3nt: TGTGCCAGCAGATCCGGGGGCACAGTCACAGATACGCAGTATTTT
CDR3aa: CASRSGGTVTDTQYF

abundance: -
j_gene: TRBJ2-4
d_gene: -
len: 16
v_gene: TRBV12-3/TRBV12-4
CDR3nt: TGTGCCAGCACCAGGAGGCCGGGGCTAGCCAAAAACATTCAGTACTTC
CDR3aa: CASTRRPGLAKNIQYF

abundance: few
j_gene: TRBJ1-1
d_gene: -
len: 15
v_gene: TRBV4-3
CDR3nt: TGCGCCAGCAGCCGAGCCGGCGGGGGAGGGACTGAAGCTTTCTTT
CDR3aa: CASSRAGGGGTEAFF

abundance: few
j_gene: TRBJ2-1
d_gene: -
len: 14
v_gene: TRBV27
CDR3nt: TGTGCCAGCAGTTTGATGGACGGAGGAGATGAGCAGTTCTTC
CDR3aa: CASSLMDGGDEQFF

abundance: -
j_gene: TRBJ1-5
d_gene: -
len: 11
v_gene: TRBV28
CDR3nt: TGTGCCAGCACTTCGAATCAGCCCCAGCATTTT
CDR3aa: CASTSNQPQHF

abundance: many
j_gene: TRBJ1-5
d_gene: -
len: 15
v_gene: TRBV6-6
CDR3nt: TGTGCCAGCAGTTACGAGGGGAGGCTCAATCAGCCCCAGCATTTT
CDR3aa: CASSYEGRLNQPQHF

abundance: few
j_gene: TRBJ1-2
d_gene: -
len: 13
v_gene: TRBV18
CDR3nt: TGTGCCAGCTCACCGGACAGCGTCTATGGCTACACCTTC
CDR3aa: CASSPDSVYGYTF

abundance: many
j_gene: TRBJ2-5
d_gene: TRBD2
len: 14
v_gene: TRBV20-1
CDR3nt: TGCAGTGCTAAGGGGACTAGTAGTATGGAGACCCAGTACTTC
CDR3aa: CSAKGTSSMETQYF

abundance: few
j_gene: TRBJ2-7
d_gene: -
len: 16
v_gene: TRBV12-3/TRBV12-4
CDR3nt: TGTGCCAGCAGTTCTAAAGGGACCGTACCGGGCTACGAGCAGTACTTC
CDR3aa: CASSSKGTVPGYEQYF

abundance: many
j_gene: TRBJ1-5
d_gene: TRBD1
len: 14
v_gene: TRBV6-5
CDR3nt: TGTGCCAGCAGTTACGGGACAGGCCATCAGCCCCAGCATTTT
CDR3aa: CASSYGTGHQPQHF

abundance: few
j_gene: TRBJ2-2
d_gene: TRBD2
len: 16
v_gene: TRBV7-9
CDR3nt: TGTGCCAGCAGCACCCGAGCGGGAGCGAACACCGGGGAGCTGTTTTTT
CDR3aa: CASSTRAGANTGELFF

abundance: many
j_gene: TRBJ1-1
d_gene: -
len: 17
v_gene: TRBV15
CDR3nt: TGTGCCACCAGCAGAGATCCTGGGGCAGTATTGCCCACTGAAGCTTTCTTT
CDR3aa: CATSRDPGAVLPTEAFF

abundance: -
j_gene: TRBJ2-1
d_gene: -
len: 15
v_gene: TRBV5-1
CDR3nt: TGCGCCAGCAGCTTAGCGGTTAGCCTTTACAATGAGCAGTTCTTC
CDR3aa: CASSLAVSLYNEQFF

abundance: -
j_gene: TRBJ1-2
d_gene: TRBD1
len: 17
v_gene: TRBV3-1
CDR3nt: TGTGCCAGCAGCCACCAGACAGGGGGCAAGAACTTATATGGCTACACCTTC
CDR3aa: CASSHQTGGKNLYGYTF

abundance: few
j_gene: TRBJ2-5
d_gene: -
len: 14
v_gene: TRBV13
CDR3nt: TGTGCCAGCAGCTTAGGACCCGGCTTGAAGACCCAGTACTTC
CDR3aa: CASSLGPGLKTQYF

abundance: many
j_gene: TRBJ2-1
d_gene: TRBD1
len: 19
v_gene: TRBV7-9
CDR3nt: TGTGCCAGCAGATCGACCGGGACAGGGAAGGGTACTACTACCAATGAGCAGTTCTTC
CDR3aa: CASRSTGTGKGTTTNEQFF

abundance: many
j_gene: TRBJ2-3
d_gene: TRBD1
len: 13
v_gene: TRBV20-1
CDR3nt: TGCAGTGCTACAACAGGGGTATCAGATACGCAGTATTTT
CDR3aa: CSATTGVSDTQYF

abundance: -
j_gene: TRBJ2-3
d_gene: -
len: 14
v_gene: TRBV6-2/TRBV6-3
CDR3nt: TGTGCCAGCAGTTACTGGGGATACACAGATACGCAGTATTTT
CDR3aa: CASSYWGYTDTQYF

abundance: few
j_gene: TRBJ2-3
d_gene: TRBD2
len: 14
v_gene: TRBV28
CDR3nt: TGTGCCAGCAGTTTGGGGACTAGCGTGGGTACGCAGTATTTT
CDR3aa: CASSLGTSVGTQYF

abundance: few
j_gene: TRBJ1-6
d_gene: -
len: 12
v_gene: TRBV6-6
CDR3nt: TGTGCCAGCACCTTGGGGGGCGCGGCCCTCCACTTT
CDR3aa: CASTLGGAALHF

abundance: -
j_gene: TRBJ2-1
d_gene: TRBD2
len: 15
v_gene: TRBV7-8
CDR3nt: TGTGCCAGCAGCTTCTGGGCGGGAGCGGTGAATGAGCAGTTCTTC
CDR3aa: CASSFWAGAVNEQFF

abundance: -
j_gene: TRBJ2-1
d_gene: -
len: 15
v_gene: TRBV3-1
CDR3nt: TGTGCCAGCAGCCAAGGTACGGGACGCCACAATGAGCAGTTCTTC
CDR3aa: CASSQGTGRHNEQFF

abundance: many
j_gene: TRBJ1-5
d_gene: -
len: 14
v_gene: TRBV7-9
CDR3nt: TGTGCCAGCAGCTTTGGGGGTGAGGATCAGCCCCAGCATTTT
CDR3aa: CASSFGGEDQPQHF

abundance: few
j_gene: TRBJ2-7
d_gene: TRBD1
len: 15
v_gene: TRBV29-1
CDR3nt: TGCAGCGTTGAAGAGATCACAGGGGGCGGTTACGAGCAGTACTTC
CDR3aa: CSVEEITGGGYEQYF